A selection of T cell receptor beta chains follows, all from one sample in a study of PD-L1 blockade in urothelial cancer. Produced via immunoSEQ multiplex PCR; TCRdb's table is partial and in-frame only. This repertoire shows under 90,000 clones, around nine tenths found once; its top ten account for roughly 10%. Sequencing was performed on PBMCs, taken around atezolizumab (anti-PD-L1) treatment. These receptors were collected from a man aged 60 to 69 with urothelial cancer. Both conserved end residues are part of each CDR3. The D gene is left open where the match is weak. The size field is filled for only some rows; it gives once, few, many or a size class.

j_call: TRBJ1-2
v_call: TRBV6-5
clone_size: .
d_call: TRBD1
cdr3_aa: CASKGAGEMVYGYTF
cdr3_nt: TGTGCCAGCAAGGGGGCAGGGGAGATGGTGTATGGCTACACCTTC

j_call: TRBJ2-1
v_call: TRBV7-9
clone_size: .
d_call: TRBD2
cdr3_aa: CASSSYGRASEQFF
cdr3_nt: TGTGCCAGCAGCTCCTACGGGAGGGCCAGTGAGCAGTTCTTC

j_call: TRBJ2-5
v_call: TRBV5-1
clone_size: .
d_call: .
cdr3_aa: CASSLEGQNQETQYF
cdr3_nt: TGCGCCAGCAGCTTGGAGGGACAAAACCAAGAGACCCAGTACTTC

j_call: TRBJ2-1
v_call: TRBV6-5
clone_size: .
d_call: TRBD2
cdr3_aa: CASTLAGAYNEQFF
cdr3_nt: TGTGCCAGCACCCTAGCGGGAGCCTACAATGAGCAGTTCTTC

j_call: TRBJ2-5
v_call: TRBV19
clone_size: once
d_call: TRBD2
cdr3_aa: CASKNSGVGGETQYF
cdr3_nt: TGTGCCAGTAAAAATAGCGGGGTAGGGGGAGAGACCCAGTACTTC

j_call: TRBJ1-5
v_call: TRBV7-9
clone_size: few
d_call: TRBD1
cdr3_aa: CASSPTGMGNQPQHF
cdr3_nt: TGTGCCAGCAGCCCGACAGGGATGGGAAATCAGCCCCAGCATTTT

j_call: TRBJ2-5
v_call: TRBV4-3
clone_size: .
d_call: TRBD2
cdr3_aa: CASSQVNRGAQYF
cdr3_nt: TGCGCCAGCAGCCAAGTAAATCGGGGGGCCCAGTACTTC

j_call: TRBJ2-7
v_call: TRBV5-1
clone_size: .
d_call: TRBD2
cdr3_aa: CASSLVASGEYEQYF
cdr3_nt: TGCGCCAGCAGCTTGGTAGCTAGCGGGGAATACGAGCAGTACTTC

j_call: TRBJ2-1
v_call: TRBV29-1
clone_size: .
d_call: TRBD1
cdr3_aa: CSAGRDRGYNEQFF
cdr3_nt: TGCAGCGCAGGGCGGGACAGGGGTTACAATGAGCAGTTCTTC

j_call: TRBJ2-2
v_call: TRBV19
clone_size: .
d_call: TRBD2
cdr3_aa: CASSTSGGTGELFF
cdr3_nt: TGTGCCAGTAGCACAAGCGGGGGCACCGGGGAGCTGTTTTTT

j_call: TRBJ2-5
v_call: TRBV5-1
clone_size: .
d_call: TRBD2
cdr3_aa: CASSYFSGGQETQYF
cdr3_nt: TGCGCCAGCAGCTACTTCAGCGGGGGCCAAGAGACCCAGTACTTC

j_call: TRBJ2-5
v_call: TRBV6-5
clone_size: .
d_call: .
cdr3_aa: CASSLTDQETQYF
cdr3_nt: TGTGCCAGCAGCCTGACAGATCAAGAGACCCAGTACTTC

j_call: TRBJ2-1
v_call: TRBV7-2
clone_size: .
d_call: TRBD2
cdr3_aa: CASSLTAWRLASRNEQFF
cdr3_nt: TGTGCCAGCAGCTTGACCGCGTGGAGACTAGCGTCGCGGAATGAGCAGTTCTTC

j_call: TRBJ2-1
v_call: TRBV11-2
clone_size: .
d_call: TRBD2
cdr3_aa: CASSLLAGAYNEQFF
cdr3_nt: TGTGCCAGCAGCCTTTTAGCGGGAGCTTACAATGAGCAGTTCTTC

j_call: TRBJ2-3
v_call: TRBV19
clone_size: once
d_call: TRBD1
cdr3_aa: CASSTGQGWFSTDTQYF
cdr3_nt: TGTGCCAGTAGTACCGGACAGGGGTGGTTTAGCACAGATACGCAGTATTTT

j_call: TRBJ1-3
v_call: TRBV5-1
clone_size: .
d_call: .
cdr3_aa: CASSSGTENTIYF
cdr3_nt: TGCGCCAGCAGCTCGGGGACTGAAAACACCATATATTTT

j_call: TRBJ2-3
v_call: TRBV7-9
clone_size: .
d_call: .
cdr3_aa: CASSYTPGPVISTDTQYF
cdr3_nt: TGTGCCAGCAGCTACACCCCAGGGCCAGTGATCTCCACAGATACGCAGTATTTT

j_call: TRBJ2-7
v_call: TRBV6-1
clone_size: .
d_call: .
cdr3_aa: CASSLIPGLEHF
cdr3_nt: TGTGCCAGCAGCTTAATTCCAGGGTTGGAGCACTTC

j_call: TRBJ1-6
v_call: TRBV30
clone_size: .
d_call: .
cdr3_aa: CAWTTQGTSNSPLHF
cdr3_nt: TGTGCCTGGACCACCCAGGGCACCTCGAATTCACCCCTCCACTTT

j_call: TRBJ2-7
v_call: TRBV7-2
clone_size: .
d_call: .
cdr3_aa: CASSLVIGGEQYF
cdr3_nt: TGTGCCAGCAGCTTAGTGATAGGGGGCGAGCAGTACTTC

j_call: TRBJ2-1
v_call: TRBV19
clone_size: .
d_call: TRBD2
cdr3_aa: CASTLTSGYNNEQFF
cdr3_nt: TGTGCCAGTACCCTGACTAGCGGGTACAACAATGAGCAGTTCTTC

j_call: TRBJ2-5
v_call: TRBV7-2
clone_size: .
d_call: .
cdr3_aa: CASSLQQQETQYF
cdr3_nt: TGTGCCAGCAGCTTACAACAGCAAGAGACCCAGTACTTC

j_call: TRBJ1-1
v_call: TRBV6-6
clone_size: .
d_call: .
cdr3_aa: CASSWGSRVNTEAFF
cdr3_nt: TGTGCCAGCAGTTGGGGATCCAGGGTGAACACTGAAGCTTTCTTT

j_call: TRBJ1-4
v_call: TRBV29-1
clone_size: .
d_call: TRBD1
cdr3_aa: CSVLDRGEKLFF
cdr3_nt: TGCAGCGTTTTGGACAGGGGTGAAAAACTGTTTTTT

j_call: TRBJ1-1
v_call: TRBV6-5
clone_size: once
d_call: .
cdr3_aa: CASSRGGGTEAFF
cdr3_nt: TGTGCCAGTTCTCGGGGAGGAGGCACTGAAGCTTTCTTT

j_call: TRBJ1-2
v_call: TRBV7-9
clone_size: few
d_call: TRBD1
cdr3_aa: CASSLTGLNGGYTF
cdr3_nt: TGTGCCAGCAGCTTGACAGGGTTAAATGGTGGCTACACCTTC

j_call: TRBJ1-4
v_call: TRBV5-1
clone_size: .
d_call: TRBD1
cdr3_aa: CASSRTDRGSVTNEKLFF
cdr3_nt: TGCGCCAGCAGCCGGACGGACAGGGGGTCAGTGACTAATGAAAAACTGTTTTTT

j_call: TRBJ2-1
v_call: TRBV25-1
clone_size: .
d_call: TRBD1
cdr3_aa: CASSELRGRRFF
cdr3_nt: TGTGCCAGCAGTGAACTAAGGGGGCGCCGGTTCTTC

j_call: TRBJ2-2
v_call: TRBV4-3
clone_size: .
d_call: TRBD2
cdr3_aa: CASSQGSLAGAGELFF
cdr3_nt: TGCGCCAGCAGCCAAGGTTCGCTAGCGGGAGCCGGGGAGCTGTTTTTT

j_call: TRBJ1-6
v_call: TRBV5-1
clone_size: .
d_call: .
cdr3_aa: CASRVREGSPLHF
cdr3_nt: TGCGCCAGCAGGGTGAGGGAGGGCTCACCCCTCCACTTT